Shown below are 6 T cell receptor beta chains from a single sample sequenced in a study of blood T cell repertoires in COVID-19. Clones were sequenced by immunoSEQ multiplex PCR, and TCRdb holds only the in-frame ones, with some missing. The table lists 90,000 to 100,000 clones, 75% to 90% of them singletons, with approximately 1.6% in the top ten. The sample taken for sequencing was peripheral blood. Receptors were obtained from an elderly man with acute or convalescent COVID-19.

The CDR3 coding sequence is TGTGCCAGCAGCCTGGGGAGGGTTTCTGGGGCCAACGTCCTGACTTTC. Translating gives CASSLGRVSGANVLTF. The chain uses TRBV21-1 and TRBJ2-6; the table's D call, TRBD2, has no DNA check behind it. TRBV21-1 is a pseudogene. The CDR3 has 16 amino acids.

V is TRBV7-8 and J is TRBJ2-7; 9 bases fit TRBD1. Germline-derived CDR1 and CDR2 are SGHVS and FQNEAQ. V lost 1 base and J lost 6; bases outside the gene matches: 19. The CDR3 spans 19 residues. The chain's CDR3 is CASSLGDRVGATLILEQYF. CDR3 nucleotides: TGTGCCAGCAGCTTAGGGGACAGGGTGGGAGCCACCCTAATCCTCGAGCAGTACTTC.

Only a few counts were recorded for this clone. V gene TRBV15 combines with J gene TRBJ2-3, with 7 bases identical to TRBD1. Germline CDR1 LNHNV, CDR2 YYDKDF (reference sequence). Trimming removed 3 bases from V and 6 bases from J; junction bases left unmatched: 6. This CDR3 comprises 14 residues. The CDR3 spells CATSSDRVSDTQYF. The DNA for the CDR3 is TGTGCCACCAGCAGCGACAGGGTATCCGATACGCAGTATTTT. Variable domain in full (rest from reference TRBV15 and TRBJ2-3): DAMVIQNPRYQVTQFGKPVTLSCSQTLNHNVMYWYQQKSSQAPKLLFHYYDKDFNNEADTPDNFQSRRPNTSFCFLDIRSPGLGDTAMYLCATSSDRVSDTQYFGPGTRLTVL.

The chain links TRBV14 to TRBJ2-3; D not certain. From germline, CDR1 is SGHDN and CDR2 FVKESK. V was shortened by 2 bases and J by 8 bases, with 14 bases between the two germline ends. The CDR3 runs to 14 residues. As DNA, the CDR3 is TGTGCCAGCAGCCAAAAGCCGTTCGGGTCTACGCAGTATTTT. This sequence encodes CASSQKPFGSTQYF.

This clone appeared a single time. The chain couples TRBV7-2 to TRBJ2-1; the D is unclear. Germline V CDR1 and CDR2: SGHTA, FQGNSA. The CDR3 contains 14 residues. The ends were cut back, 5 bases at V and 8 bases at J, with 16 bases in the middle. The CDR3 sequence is CASSPYSTVDEQFF. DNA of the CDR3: TGTGCCAGCAGCCCCTACAGTACCGTAGATGAGCAGTTCTTC.

The DNA of the CDR3 is TGCGCCAGCAGCCAAGATATTCTGAACACCGGGGAGCTGTTTTTT. This gives the protein CASSQDILNTGELFF. V usage is TRBV4-3 and J usage is TRBJ2-2; D unresolved. Looked up from germline, CDR1 is LGHNA and CDR2 is YSLEER. Trimming removed 0 bases from V and 1 base from J, with 6 bases in between. The CDR3 extends over 15 amino acids.